These 31 T cell receptor beta chains came from one sample sequenced in a study of liver allograft versus peripheral blood T cells. Study overall: Comparative analysis was performed on T cell receptor repertoires from transplanted livers and from recipients' peripheral blood.

TCRdb re-analysed the reads in MiXCR, keeping a single row per CDR3 protein. The table shows just over 2,500 distinct CDR3 sequences, with under 20% occurring only once. The source of these receptors is a human patient who had a liver transplant. The graft donor may have given rise to some T cells.

This clonotype is labeled as medium-sized. The DNA for the CDR3 is TGTGCCAGCAGTTACTCGGTGGCTTCAACTAATGAAAAACTGTTTTTT. Translated, it gives CASSYSVASTNEKLFF. The chain is built from TRBV6-6 and TRBJ1-4; no reliable D call. Trimming stripped 0 bases from V and 0 bases from J, with 8 bases between. This CDR3 has 16 residues. Germline CDR1 reads MNHNY; CDR2 reads SVGAGI (reference sequence).

As regards this clonotype: A far larger clone is only one base removed, so a read error is likely. The rearrangement links TRBV6-5 to TRBJ2-1, with TRBD1 as a possible D gene (5 bases). This CDR3 is 15 amino acids long. The germline gives CDR1 MNHEY, CDR2 SVGAGI. The V end was cut by 5 bases, the J end by 10 bases, with 21 bases between. The CDR3 protein is CASSESTDGPYEQFF. The CDR3 nucleotides read TGTGCCAGCAGTGAATCGACAGACGGACCCTACGAGCAGTTCTTC.

This sequence joins TRBV20-1 and TRBJ1-4; weak D call: TRBD1 (5 bases). The CDR3 contains 13 residues. The V gene's germline CDR1 is DFQATT and CDR2 SNEGSKA (reference sequence). V gave up 7 bases and J gave up 5 bases, with 14 bases separating them. The CDR3 reads CSVPMGVNEKLFF. Here the CDR3 DNA reads TGCAGTGTCCCCATGGGGGTGAATGAAAAACTGTTTTTT.

By share of the sample, this clonotype is medium-sized. This chain links TRBV19 with TRBJ2-1; 7 bases match TRBD2. In germline, CDR1 is LNHDA, CDR2 SQIVND (reference sequence). CDR3 size: 15 residues. V gave up 5 bases and J gave up 7 bases; unmatched junction bases: 11. The CDR3 sequence: CASSFDPSGANEQFF. The CDR3 DNA sequence: TGTGCCAGTAGTTTTGACCCTAGCGGAGCAAATGAGCAGTTCTTC.

With respect to this clonotype: This sequence may be a read error, since a much larger clone differs from it by one base. The J gene is TRBJ1-1, the V gene TRBV5-1, with a weak D call TRBD1 (5 bases). This CDR3 spans 14 amino acids. V lost 4 bases and J lost 0, with 10 bases in between. The germline V gene has CDR1 SGHRS and CDR2 YFSETQ. The DNA for the CDR3 is TGCGCCAGCAGCCCTGGGACGGTGAACACTGAAGCTTTCTTT. Translated: CASSPGTVNTEAFF.

By sample fraction, this clonotype is medium-sized. The chain uses TRBV15 and TRBJ2-1; D perhaps matches TRBD2 (6 bases). In germline, CDR1 is LNHNV, CDR2 YYDKDF (reference sequence). V shed 0 bases and J shed 10 bases, with 13 bases lying between them. The CDR3 has 14 amino acids. Here the CDR3 DNA reads TGTGCCACCAGCAGAGACCGGGGGTCGGAAGAGCAGTTCTTC. Translation: CATSRDRGSEEQFF.

In its sample, this clonotype ranks as medium-sized. V and J are TRBV6-1 and TRBJ1-3, with 7 bases lining up with TRBD1. Unmatched junction bases numbered 0, after V lost 1 base and J lost 3 bases. The length of the CDR3 is 14 residues. The germline V gene encodes CDR1 MNHNS and CDR2 SASEGT. The CDR3 reads CASSEGQGGNTIYF. The CDR3 DNA follows: TGTGCCAGCAGTGAAGGACAGGGTGGAAACACCATATATTTT.

In its sample, this clonotype ranks as medium-sized. The chain combines TRBV24-1 with TRBJ2-1; D gene ambiguous. The V and J ends lost 1 base and 10 bases respectively, with 10 bases between them. This CDR3 has 13 residues. Per germline, CDR1 KGHDR and CDR2 SFDVKD. CDR3 in DNA: TGTGCCACCAGTGATTTAGGGCAGGACGAGCAGTTCTTC. Encoded protein: CATSDLGQDEQFF.

This clonotype has at least ten counts. The chain uses TRBV18 and TRBJ1-5; 7 bases match TRBD1. Trimming removed 4 bases from V and 3 bases from J; junction bases left unmatched: 3. Germline CDR1 and CDR2: KGHSH and LQKENI. The CDR3 runs 14 residues. CDR3 loop: CASSLRGANQPQHF. The CDR3 DNA reads as TGTGCCAGCTCACTCAGGGGGGCCAATCAGCCCCAGCATTTT.

In the case of this clonotype: This likely reflects a read error, since a far larger clone is one base away. The chain is built from TRBV27 and TRBJ2-1; TRBD1 matches 7 bases. The length of the CDR3 is 16 residues. The germline V gene has CDR1 MNHEY and CDR2 SMNVEV (reference sequence). J lost 8 bases, V lost 5 bases, and 15 bases had no gene match. CDR3 in amino acids: CASSEEERQGGDEQFF. The CDR3 nucleotides are TGTGCCAGCAGTGAAGAGGAGAGACAGGGTGGGGATGAGCAGTTCTTC.

A remark on this clonotype: A read error is possible here, since a much larger clone lies one base away. This rearrangement joins TRBV30 to TRBJ1-2; D is undetermined. The CDR3 runs to 13 residues. The germline V gene has CDR1 GTSNPN and CDR2 SVGIG (reference sequence). V lost 8 bases and J 7 bases, leaving 20 bases between the germline ends. CDR3 in amino acids: CAARSRAHCGYTF. The CDR3 nucleotides are TGTGCCGCCAGAAGTAGGGCCCACTGTGGCTACACCTTC.

The gene calls are TRBV7-9 and TRBJ2-7, with D unresolved. The germline V and J ends were trimmed by 4 bases and 6 bases, with 13 bases remaining between them. This CDR3 is 13 amino acids long. The V gene's germline CDR1 is SEHNR and CDR2 FQNEAQ (reference sequence). The CDR3 nucleotides are TGTGCCAGCAGCTCTGAGCACGTGGGCGAGCAGTACTTC. This gives the protein CASSSEHVGEQYF.

Note on this clonotype: One end of the junction does not line up with germline, which may come from a read error. The rearrangement uses TRBV30 and TRBJ2-3, with 8 nucleotides matching TRBD1. The germline gives CDR1 GTSNPN, CDR2 SVGIG (reference sequence). This CDR3 has 13 residues. In DNA form, the CDR3 reads TGTGCCTGGGACCGGACAGGGCTCGATAAGCAGTATTTT. Its translation: CAWDRTGLDKQYF. Drawing the rest from reference TRBV30 and TRBJ2-3, the complete variable domain is SQTIHQWPATLVQPVGSPLSLECTVEGTSNPNLYWYRQAAGRGLQLLFYSVGIGQISSEVPQNLSASRPQDRQFILSSKKLLLSDSGFYLCAWDRTGLDKQYFGPGTRLTVL.

This clonotype was seen more than once but under ten times. The J gene is TRBJ2-3, the V gene TRBV11-2, with 7 bases that match TRBD2. The CDR3 is 15 residues long. Germline V gene data show CDR1 as SGHAT and CDR2 as FQNNGV. After removal of 2 bases from V and 3 bases from J, the junction contained 5 bases not matched to a gene. The CDR3 DNA sequence: TGTGCCAGCAGCTTATCCCGCGGGAGTACAGATACGCAGTATTTT. Encoded protein: CASSLSRGSTDTQYF.

This clonotype is labeled as large. The chain combines TRBV10-3 with TRBJ1-2, with 8 positions matching TRBD1. After removal of 10 bases from V and 1 base from J, the junction contained 17 bases not matched to a gene. CDR1 is ENHRY and CDR2 is SYGVKD in the germline V gene. CDR3 size: 17 residues. CDR3 in amino acids: CATRSDRETVGNYGYTF. As DNA, the CDR3 is TGTGCCACCCGCTCGGACAGGGAGACTGTTGGTAACTATGGCTACACCTTC.

The V and J genes are TRBV24-1 and TRBJ2-1, with TRBD2 matching 13 bases. Trimming took 9 bases from V and 6 from J; bases not matched to a gene: 1. Germline V gene lookup returns CDR1 KGHDR and CDR2 SFDVKD. The length of the CDR3 is 13 residues. Here the CDR3 DNA reads TGTGCCACCCGGACTAGCGGGAGCAATGAGCAGTTCTTC. Translating it yields CATRTSGSNEQFF.

Turning to this clonotype: The junction does not match germline at one end; this may be a read error. This chain connects TRBV24-1 to TRBJ2-7, with D possibly TRBD1 on 6 matching bases. This CDR3 has 11 amino acids. Germline V gives CDR1 KGHDR, CDR2 SFDVKD. The CDR3: CATSHGQKHYF. CDR3 DNA sequence: TGTGCCACCAGCCATGGACAGAAGCACTACTTC.

In this sample, this clonotype turned up many times. The chain combines TRBV5-6 with TRBJ2-2, with D uncertain. V lost 7 bases, J lost 1 base, and 14 bases lay in between. The CDR3 has 15 amino acids. Germline CDR1 is SGHDT and CDR2 is YYEEEE. CDR3: CASAPRQKNTGELFF. The CDR3 DNA is TGTGCCAGCGCTCCCCGGCAGAAGAACACCGGGGAGCTGTTTTTT.

By sample fraction, this clonotype is medium-sized. The J gene is TRBJ2-5, the V gene TRBV18, with 7 bases matching TRBD1. CDR1 and CDR2 from the germline V gene are KGHSH and LQKENI. The length of the CDR3 is 15 residues. V shed 3 bases and J 5 bases; nucleotides not matched to a gene: 9. The CDR3 region has the DNA TGTGCCAGCTCACCGGGGACAGATGACCGTGAGACCCAGTACTTC. Translating it yields CASSPGTDDRETQYF. Variable domain in full (rest from reference TRBV18 and TRBJ2-5): NAGVMQNPRHLVRRRGQEARLRCSPMKGHSHVYWYRQLPEEGLKFMVYLQKENIIDESGMPKERFSAEFPKEGPSILRIQQVVRGDSAAYFCASSPGTDDRETQYFGPGTRLLVL.

There are a few counts of this clonotype. The rearrangement links TRBV10-2 to TRBJ2-7, with TRBD2 identical over 12 bases. The CDR3 spans 15 residues. Germline V CDR1 and CDR2: WSHSY, SAAADI. V shed 7 bases and J 5 bases; nucleotides not matched to a gene: 9. CDR3 sequence: CASTDTSGRIDEQYF. The CDR3 DNA reads TGCGCCAGCACTGACACTAGCGGGAGGATTGACGAGCAGTACTTC.

The CDR3 loop reads CASSPGDIRGRETQYF. The DNA of the CDR3 is TGTGCCAGCAGTCCGGGGGACATAAGGGGGAGAGAGACCCAGTACTTC. The chain has TRBV7-9 and TRBJ2-5; either TRBD1 or TRBD2 may fit D (6 bases each). This CDR3 spans 16 amino acids. Looked up from germline, CDR1 is SEHNR and CDR2 is FQNEAQ (reference sequence). The V gene lost 6 bases and the J gene lost 4 bases, with 21 bases spanning the gap.

As regards this clonotype: A much bigger clone sits one base away, suggesting this may be a read error. This chain links TRBV28 with TRBJ1-1; TRBD2 aligns across 10 bases. TRBJ2-1 explains the end of the DNA better; the J call may be wrong. CDR1 and CDR2 from the germline V gene are MDHEN and SYDVKM. The CDR3 has 14 amino acids. The CDR3 nucleotides are TGTGCCAGCAGGTGGACTAGCGGCCTCTACGAGCAGTTCTTC. Translation gives CASRWTSGLYEQFF.

In this sample, this clonotype is medium-sized. The genes are TRBV19 and TRBJ2-3; possibly TRBD2 for D (5 bases). The V gene's germline CDR1 is LNHDA and CDR2 SQIVND (reference sequence). V shed 4 bases and J shed 2 bases, with 19 bases lying between them. The CDR3 contains 17 residues. As DNA, the CDR3 is TGTGCCAGTAGTACTACCGGGGTTATCGGGTACACAGATACGCAGTATTTT. Translated, it gives CASSTTGVIGYTDTQYF. The variable domain in full, with the rest retrieved from reference TRBV19 and TRBJ2-3, is DGGITQSPKYLFRKEGQNVTLSCEQNLNHDAMYWYRQDPGQGLRLIYYSQIVNDFQKGDIAEGYSVSREKKESFPLTVTSAQKNPTAFYLCASSTTGVIGYTDTQYFGPGTRLTVL.

This clonotype is judged large. V usage is TRBV19 and J usage is TRBJ2-2, with 7 positions matching TRBD1. The J segment lost 2 bases and the V segment lost 4 bases, leaving 10 bases of the junction unmatched. This CDR3 region has 17 residues. CDR1 and CDR2 (germline): LNHDA, SQIVND (reference sequence). CDR3 DNA sequence: TGTGCCAGTAGTACCAGAGACAGGGCGAAAAACACCGGGGAGCTGTTTTTT. Translation gives CASSTRDRAKNTGELFF.

This clonotype is labeled hyperexpanded (1% or more). The chain combines TRBV7-9 with TRBJ2-2; possible D gene TRBD2, 6 bases. The ends were cut back, 5 bases at V and 9 bases at J, with 16 bases in the middle. This CDR3 is 14 amino acids long. Germline V lookup: CDR1 SEHNR, CDR2 FQNEAQ (reference sequence). The CDR3: CASSRDSMLRELFF. The CDR3 DNA reads TGTGCCAGCAGCCGGGACTCCATGCTCCGGGAGCTGTTTTTT.

This chain connects TRBV15 to TRBJ2-7, with D unclear. Trimming cost V 0 bases and J 2 bases, with 8 bases left between them. CDR3 size: 14 residues. Germline V CDR1 and CDR2: LNHNV, YYDKDF (reference sequence). CDR3: CATSREGTTYEQYF. In DNA, the CDR3 is TGTGCCACCAGCAGAGAAGGTACCACCTACGAGCAGTACTTC.

In its sample, this clonotype is medium-sized. This chain connects TRBV5-6 to TRBJ1-1, with D unclear. Germline CDR1 is SGHDT and CDR2 is YYEEEE. The CDR3 is 13 residues long. V lost 2 bases to trimming and J lost 11 bases, with 16 bases between them. CDR3 region: CASSFRPVEGAFF. Here the CDR3 DNA reads TGTGCCAGCAGCTTCAGACCCGTTGAAGGCGCTTTCTTT. Variable domain in full (rest from reference TRBV5-6 and TRBJ1-1): DAGVTQSPTHLIKTRGQQVTLRCSPKSGHDTVSWYQQALGQGPQFIFQYYEEEERQRGNFPDRFSGHQFPNYSSELNVNALLLGDSALYLCASSFRPVEGAFFGQGTRLTVV.

This clonotype is deemed medium-sized. The V gene is TRBV6-1, the J gene TRBJ2-7; D may be TRBD1 (5 bases). Germline CDR1 MNHNS, CDR2 SASEGT. This CDR3 spans 14 amino acids. Deletions cut 1 base from V and 3 bases from J, with 10 bases between. The CDR3 here is CASSEDPDNYEQYF. CDR3 nucleotide sequence: TGTGCCAGCAGTGAAGACCCGGACAACTACGAGCAGTACTTC.

This clonotype is medium-sized (0.01 to 0.1%) within its sample. The chain employs TRBV6-2 or TRBV6-3 and TRBJ1-4; D uncertain. The V and J ends lost 5 bases and 8 bases respectively, with 15 bases between them. The CDR3 length is 14 residues. Germline CDR1 MNHEY, CDR2 SVGEGT. CDR3 bases: TGTGCCAGCAGTGATTTGGGATCGGACGAAAAACTGTTTTTT. Translating it yields CASSDLGSDEKLFF.

In its sample, this clonotype is medium-sized. This sequence joins TRBV10-3 and TRBJ2-7, with D possibly matching TRBD2 (6 bases). The CDR3 contains 13 residues. Trimming took off 11 bases at V and 1 base at J, with 15 bases between the two ends. Germline V CDR1 and CDR2: ENHRY, SYGVKD. In DNA form, the CDR3 reads TGTGCCGGCAGTTCGGGGGATTCCTACGAGCAGTACTTC. Translated, it gives CAGSSGDSYEQYF.

This clonotype rates as medium-sized. The chain is built from TRBV7-9 and TRBJ1-1, with 7 bases aligning to TRBD1. Germline CDR1 is SEHNR and CDR2 is FQNEAQ (reference sequence). CDR3 size: 16 residues. V gave up 5 bases and J gave up 0 bases; unmatched junction bases: 9. The CDR3 region is CASSRLGGILNTEAFF. CDR3 nucleotides: TGTGCCAGCAGCCGTCTAGGGGGCATATTGAACACTGAAGCTTTCTTT.